The clone carrying this T cell receptor (beta chain) was observed once. Its target is unknown. The primer mix had 60 Vbeta and 13 Jbeta primers. Sequencing used immunoSEQ multiplex PCR; TCRdb keeps in-frame clones, though not all of them. The sample yields under 150,000 clones, around 75% seen once. This specimen belongs to a study of cytomegalovirus exposure and HLA in healthy donors. Study results and caveats: Later work found most CMV-associated TCR beta chains apparently HLA-restricted.

This CDR3 has 14 amino acids. Germline loops: CDR1 MNHNS, CDR2 SASEGT. Trimming pared 8 bases from V and 1 base from J, leaving 14 bases between. J is TRBJ1-1 and V is TRBV6-1; maybe TRBD1 (5 bases). This clonotype was sampled from a woman aged 40 to 50 in good health and CMV-seronegative. Input material: PBMCs. DNA for the CDR3: TGTGCCAGCGGGTGGCGGGGCGCGAACACTGAAGCTTTCTTT. Protein sequence: CASGWRGANTEAFF.